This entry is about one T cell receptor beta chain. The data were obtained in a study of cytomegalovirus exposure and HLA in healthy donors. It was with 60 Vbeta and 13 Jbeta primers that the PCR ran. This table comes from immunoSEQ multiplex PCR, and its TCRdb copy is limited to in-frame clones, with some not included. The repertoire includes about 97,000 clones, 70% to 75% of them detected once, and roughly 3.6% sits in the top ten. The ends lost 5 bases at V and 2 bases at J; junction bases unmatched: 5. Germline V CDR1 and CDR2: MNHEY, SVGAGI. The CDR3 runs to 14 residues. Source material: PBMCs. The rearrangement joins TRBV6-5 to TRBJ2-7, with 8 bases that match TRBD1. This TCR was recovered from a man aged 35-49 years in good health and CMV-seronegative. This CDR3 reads CASSSRDRTYEQYF. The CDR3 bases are TGTGCCAGCAGTAGCCGGGACAGGACCTACGAGCAGTACTTC.